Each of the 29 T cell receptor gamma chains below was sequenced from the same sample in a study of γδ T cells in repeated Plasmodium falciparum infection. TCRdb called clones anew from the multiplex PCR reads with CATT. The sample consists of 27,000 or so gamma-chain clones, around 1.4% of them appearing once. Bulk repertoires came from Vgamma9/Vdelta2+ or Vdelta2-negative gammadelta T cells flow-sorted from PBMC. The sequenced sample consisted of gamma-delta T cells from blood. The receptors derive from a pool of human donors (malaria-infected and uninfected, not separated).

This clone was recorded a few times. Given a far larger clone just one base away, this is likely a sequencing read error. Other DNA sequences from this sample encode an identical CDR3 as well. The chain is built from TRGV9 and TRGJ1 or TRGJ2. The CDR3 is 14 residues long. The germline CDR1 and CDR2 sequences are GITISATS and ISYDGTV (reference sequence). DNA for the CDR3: TGTGCCTTGTGGGAGACCCCGAATTATTATAAAAAACTCTTT. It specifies CALWETPNYYKKLF.

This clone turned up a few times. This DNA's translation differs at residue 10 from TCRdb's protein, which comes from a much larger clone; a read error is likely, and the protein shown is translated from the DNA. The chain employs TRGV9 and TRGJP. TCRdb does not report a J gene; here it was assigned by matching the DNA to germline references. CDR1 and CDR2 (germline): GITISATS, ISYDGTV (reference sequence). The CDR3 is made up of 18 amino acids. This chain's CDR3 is CALWEVRGQGLGKKIKVF. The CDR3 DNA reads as TGTGCCTTGTGGGAGGTGCGAGGACAAGGGTTGGGCAAAAAAATCAAGGTATTT.

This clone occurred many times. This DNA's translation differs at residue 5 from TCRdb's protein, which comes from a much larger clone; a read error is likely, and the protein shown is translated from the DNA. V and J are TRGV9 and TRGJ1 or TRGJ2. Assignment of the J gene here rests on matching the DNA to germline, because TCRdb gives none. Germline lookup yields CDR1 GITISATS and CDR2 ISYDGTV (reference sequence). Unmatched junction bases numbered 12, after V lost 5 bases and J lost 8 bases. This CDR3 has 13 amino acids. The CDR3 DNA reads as TGTGCCTTGTGGGGGCCCCCTACAAATAAGAAACTCTTT. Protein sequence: CALWGPPTNKKLF.

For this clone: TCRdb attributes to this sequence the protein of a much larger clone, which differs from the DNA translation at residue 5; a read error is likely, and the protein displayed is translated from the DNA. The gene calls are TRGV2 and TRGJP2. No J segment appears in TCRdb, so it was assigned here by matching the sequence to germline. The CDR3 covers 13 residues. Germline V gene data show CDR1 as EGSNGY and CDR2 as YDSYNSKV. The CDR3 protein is CATWAGLDWIKTF. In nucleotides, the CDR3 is TGTGCCACCTGGGCCGGGCTCGATTGGATCAAGACGTTT.

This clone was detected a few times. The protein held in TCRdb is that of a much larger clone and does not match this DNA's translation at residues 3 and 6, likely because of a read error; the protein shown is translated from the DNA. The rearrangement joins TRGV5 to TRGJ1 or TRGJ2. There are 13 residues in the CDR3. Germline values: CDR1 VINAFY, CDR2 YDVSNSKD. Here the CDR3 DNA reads TGTGCCTCCTGGGACACGCCGATGATAAGAAAACTCTTT. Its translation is CASWDTPMIRKLF.

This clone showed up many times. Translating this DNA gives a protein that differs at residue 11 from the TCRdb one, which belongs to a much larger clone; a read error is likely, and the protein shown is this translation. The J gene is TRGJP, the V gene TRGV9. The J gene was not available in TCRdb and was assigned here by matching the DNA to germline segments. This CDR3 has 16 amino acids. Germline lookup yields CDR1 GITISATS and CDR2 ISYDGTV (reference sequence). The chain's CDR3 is CALWEGPELGRKIKVF. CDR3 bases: TGTGCCTTGTGGGAGGGTCCAGAGTTGGGCAGAAAAATCAAGGTATTT.

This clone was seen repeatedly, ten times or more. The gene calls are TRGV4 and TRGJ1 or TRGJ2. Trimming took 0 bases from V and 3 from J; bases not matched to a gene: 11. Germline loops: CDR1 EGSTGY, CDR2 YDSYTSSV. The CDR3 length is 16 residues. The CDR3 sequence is CATWDGLLHIYYKKLF. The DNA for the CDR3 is TGTGCCACCTGGGATGGGCTCTTACACATTTATTATAAGAAACTCTTT.

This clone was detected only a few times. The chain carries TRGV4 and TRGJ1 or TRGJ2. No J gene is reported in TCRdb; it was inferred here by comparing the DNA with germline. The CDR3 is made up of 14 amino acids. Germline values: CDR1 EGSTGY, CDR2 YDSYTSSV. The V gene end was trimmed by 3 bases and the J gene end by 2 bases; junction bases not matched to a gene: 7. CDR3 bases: TGTGCCACCTGGGATAAGGGTGATTATTATAAGAAACTCTTT. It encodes CATWDKGDYYKKLF.

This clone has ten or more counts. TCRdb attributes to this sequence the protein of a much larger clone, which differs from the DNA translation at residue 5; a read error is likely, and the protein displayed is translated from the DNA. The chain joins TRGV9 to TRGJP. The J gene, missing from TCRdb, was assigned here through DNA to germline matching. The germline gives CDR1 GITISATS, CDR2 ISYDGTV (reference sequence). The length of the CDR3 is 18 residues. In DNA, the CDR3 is TGTGCCTTGTGGGGGGTGTATAGCCCAAGGTTGGGCAAAAAAATCAAGGTATTT. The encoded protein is CALWGVYSPRLGKKIKVF.

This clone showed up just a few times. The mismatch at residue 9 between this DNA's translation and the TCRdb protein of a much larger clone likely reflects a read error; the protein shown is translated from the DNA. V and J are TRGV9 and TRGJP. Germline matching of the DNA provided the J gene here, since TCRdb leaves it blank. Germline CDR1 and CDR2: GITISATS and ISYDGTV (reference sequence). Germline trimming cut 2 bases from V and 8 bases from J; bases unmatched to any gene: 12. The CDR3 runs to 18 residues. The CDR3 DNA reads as TGTGCCTTGTGGGAGGCTCAATCCTCACAGTTGGGCAAAAAAATCAAGGTATTT. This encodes CALWEAQSSQLGKKIKVF.

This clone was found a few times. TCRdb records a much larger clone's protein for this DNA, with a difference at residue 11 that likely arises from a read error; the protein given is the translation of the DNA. This chain's CDR3 is CALWEPKTYYTKLF. The CDR3 nucleotides are TGTGCCTTGTGGGAGCCGAAGACTTATTATACGAAACTCTTT. V usage is TRGV9 and J usage is TRGJ1 or TRGJ2. TCRdb carries no J gene annotation; the J gene was assigned here by matching the DNA with germline. CDR1 and CDR2 (germline): GITISATS, ISYDGTV (reference sequence). The CDR3 extends over 14 amino acids.

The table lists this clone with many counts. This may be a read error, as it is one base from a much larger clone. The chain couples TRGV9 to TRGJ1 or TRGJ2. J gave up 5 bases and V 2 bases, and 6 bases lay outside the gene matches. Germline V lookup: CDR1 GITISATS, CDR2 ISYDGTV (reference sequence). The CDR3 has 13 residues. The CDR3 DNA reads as TGTGCCTTGTGGGAGGCCGGGAATTATAAGAAACTCTTT. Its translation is CALWEAGNYKKLF.

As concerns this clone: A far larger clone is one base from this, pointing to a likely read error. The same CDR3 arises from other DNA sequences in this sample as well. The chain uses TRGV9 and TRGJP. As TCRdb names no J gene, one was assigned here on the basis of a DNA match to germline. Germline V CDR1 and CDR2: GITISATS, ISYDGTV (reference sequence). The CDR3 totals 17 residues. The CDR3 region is CALWEVSGELGKKIKVF. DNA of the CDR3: TGTGCTTTGTGGGAGGTTTCTGGAGAGTTGGGCAAAAAAATCAAGGTATTT.

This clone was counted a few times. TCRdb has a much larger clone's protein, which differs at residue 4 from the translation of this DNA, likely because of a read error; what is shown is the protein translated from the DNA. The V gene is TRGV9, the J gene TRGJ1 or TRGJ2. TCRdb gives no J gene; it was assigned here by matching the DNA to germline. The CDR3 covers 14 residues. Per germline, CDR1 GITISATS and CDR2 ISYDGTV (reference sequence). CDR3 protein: CALCEVLNYYKKLF. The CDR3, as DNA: TGTGCCTTGTGTGAGGTGTTGAATTATTATAAGAAACTCTTT.

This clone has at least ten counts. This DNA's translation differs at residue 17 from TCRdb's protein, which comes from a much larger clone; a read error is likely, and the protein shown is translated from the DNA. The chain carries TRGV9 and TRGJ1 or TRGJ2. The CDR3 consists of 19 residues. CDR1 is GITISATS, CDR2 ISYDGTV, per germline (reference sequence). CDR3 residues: CALWEVHAYYLQNYYKRLF. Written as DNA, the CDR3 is TGTGCCTTGTGGGAGGTGCACGCCTACTACTTGCAGAATTATTATAAGAGACTCTTT.

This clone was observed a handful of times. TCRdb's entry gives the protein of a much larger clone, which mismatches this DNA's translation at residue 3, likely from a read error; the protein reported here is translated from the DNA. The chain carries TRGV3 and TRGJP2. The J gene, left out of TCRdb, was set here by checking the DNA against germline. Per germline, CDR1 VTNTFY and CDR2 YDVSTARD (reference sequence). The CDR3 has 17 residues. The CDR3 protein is CAAWDRPMLVGDWIKTF. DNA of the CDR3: TGTGCCGCCTGGGACAGGCCTATGTTAGTTGGTGATTGGATCAAGACGTTT.

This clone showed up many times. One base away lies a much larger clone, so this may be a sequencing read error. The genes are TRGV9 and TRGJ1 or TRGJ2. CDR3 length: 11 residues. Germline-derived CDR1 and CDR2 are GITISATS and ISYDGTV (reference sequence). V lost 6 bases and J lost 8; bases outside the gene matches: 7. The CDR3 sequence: CALWTVHKKLF. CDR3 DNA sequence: TGTGCCTTGTGGACTGTCCATAAGAAACTCTTT.

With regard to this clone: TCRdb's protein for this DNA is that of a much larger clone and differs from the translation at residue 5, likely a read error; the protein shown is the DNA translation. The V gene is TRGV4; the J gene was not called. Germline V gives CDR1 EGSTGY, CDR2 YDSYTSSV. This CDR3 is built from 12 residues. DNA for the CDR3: TGTGCCACCTGGGGTGGGCCCTTCATAAAACTCTTT. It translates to CATWGGPFIKLF.

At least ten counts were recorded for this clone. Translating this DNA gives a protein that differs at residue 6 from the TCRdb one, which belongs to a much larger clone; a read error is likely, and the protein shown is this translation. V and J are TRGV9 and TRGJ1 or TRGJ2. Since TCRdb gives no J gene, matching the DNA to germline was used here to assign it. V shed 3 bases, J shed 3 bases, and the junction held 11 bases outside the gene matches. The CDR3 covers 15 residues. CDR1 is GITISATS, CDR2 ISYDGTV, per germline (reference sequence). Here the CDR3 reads CALWEFPPFYYKKLF. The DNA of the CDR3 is TGTGCCTTGTGGGAGTTCCCCCCCTTTTATTATAAGAAACTCTTT.

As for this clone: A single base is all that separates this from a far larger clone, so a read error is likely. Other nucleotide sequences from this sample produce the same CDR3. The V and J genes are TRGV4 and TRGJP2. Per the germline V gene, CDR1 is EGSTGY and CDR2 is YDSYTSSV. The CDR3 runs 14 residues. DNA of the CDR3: TGTGCCACTTGGGCCCCAGCTAAAGATTGGATCAAGACGTTT. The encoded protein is CATWAPAKDWIKTF.

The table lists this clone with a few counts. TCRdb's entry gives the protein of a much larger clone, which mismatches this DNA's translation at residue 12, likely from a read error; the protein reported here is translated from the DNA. The CDR3 DNA reads TGTGCCACCTGGGATCTAAGTAGTGATTGGATCAGGACGTTT. This sequence encodes CATWDLSSDWIRTF. The V gene is TRGV8, the J gene TRGJP2. The CDR3 has 14 amino acids. Germline assignment: CDR1 VENAVY and CDR2 YDSYNSRV.

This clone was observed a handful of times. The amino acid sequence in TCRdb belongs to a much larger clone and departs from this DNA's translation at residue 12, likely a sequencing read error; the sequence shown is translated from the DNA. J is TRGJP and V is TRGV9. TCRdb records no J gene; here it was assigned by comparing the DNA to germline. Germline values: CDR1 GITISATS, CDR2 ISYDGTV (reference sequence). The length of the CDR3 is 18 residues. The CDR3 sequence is CALWEIPQPELDKKIKVF. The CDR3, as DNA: TGTGCCTTGTGGGAAATCCCCCAGCCAGAGTTGGACAAAAAAATCAAGGTATTT.

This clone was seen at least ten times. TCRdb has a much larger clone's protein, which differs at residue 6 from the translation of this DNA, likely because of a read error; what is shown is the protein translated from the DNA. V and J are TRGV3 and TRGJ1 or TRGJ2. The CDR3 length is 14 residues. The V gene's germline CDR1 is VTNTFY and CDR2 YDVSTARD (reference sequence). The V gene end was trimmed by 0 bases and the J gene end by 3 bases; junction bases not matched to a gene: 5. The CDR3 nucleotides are TGTGCCACCTGGGACAGGCTCCGTTATTATAAGAAACTCTTT. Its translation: CATWDRLRYYKKLF.

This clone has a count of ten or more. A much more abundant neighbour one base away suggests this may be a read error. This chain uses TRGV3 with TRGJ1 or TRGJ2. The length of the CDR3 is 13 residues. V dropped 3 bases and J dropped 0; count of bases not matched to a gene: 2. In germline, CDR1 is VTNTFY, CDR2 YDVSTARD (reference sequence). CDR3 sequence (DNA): TGTGCCACCTGGGACCTGAATTATTATAAGAAACTCTTT. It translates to CATWDLNYYKKLF.

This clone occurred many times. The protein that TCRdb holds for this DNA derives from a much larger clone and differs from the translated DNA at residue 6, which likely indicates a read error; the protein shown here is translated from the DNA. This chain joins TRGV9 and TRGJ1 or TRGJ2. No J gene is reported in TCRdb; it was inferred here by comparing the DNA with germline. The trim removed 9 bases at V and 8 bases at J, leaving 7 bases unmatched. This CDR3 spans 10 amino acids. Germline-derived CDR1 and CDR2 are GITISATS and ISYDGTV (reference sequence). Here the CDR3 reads CALKYHKKLF. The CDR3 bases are TGTGCCTTGAAGTATCATAAGAAACTCTTT.

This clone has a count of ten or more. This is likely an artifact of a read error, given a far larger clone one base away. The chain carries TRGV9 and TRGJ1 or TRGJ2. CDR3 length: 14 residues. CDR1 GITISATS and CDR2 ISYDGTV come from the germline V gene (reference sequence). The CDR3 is CALWEGENYYKKLF. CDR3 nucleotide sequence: TGTGCCCTGTGGGAGGGGGAGAATTATTATAAGAAACTCTTT.

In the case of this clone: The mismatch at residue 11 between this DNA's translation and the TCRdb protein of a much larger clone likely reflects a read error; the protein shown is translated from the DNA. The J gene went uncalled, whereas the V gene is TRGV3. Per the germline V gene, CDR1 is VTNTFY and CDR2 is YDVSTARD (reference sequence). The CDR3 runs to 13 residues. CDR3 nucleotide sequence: TGTGCCACCTGGGACCCGCTTGGATATAAGAGACTCTTT. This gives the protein CATWDPLGYKRLF.

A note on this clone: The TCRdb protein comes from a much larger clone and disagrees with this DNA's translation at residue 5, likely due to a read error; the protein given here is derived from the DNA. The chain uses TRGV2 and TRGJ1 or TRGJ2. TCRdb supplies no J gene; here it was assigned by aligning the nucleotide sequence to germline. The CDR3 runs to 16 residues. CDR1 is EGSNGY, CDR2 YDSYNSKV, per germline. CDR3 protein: CATWGGRRGYYYKKLF. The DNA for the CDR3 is TGTGCCACCTGGGGCGGGCGGCGAGGTTATTATTATAAGAAACTCTTT.

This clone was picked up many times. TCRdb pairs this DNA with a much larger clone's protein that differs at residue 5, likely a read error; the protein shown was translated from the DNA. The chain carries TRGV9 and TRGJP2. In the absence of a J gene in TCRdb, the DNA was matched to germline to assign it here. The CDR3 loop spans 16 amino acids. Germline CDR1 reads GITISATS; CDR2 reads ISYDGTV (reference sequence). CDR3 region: CALWGVGWSSDWIKTF. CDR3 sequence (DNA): TGTGCCTTGTGGGGGGTGGGTTGGAGTAGTGATTGGATCAAGACGTTT.